The sequence of this T cell receptor (beta chain) was determined in a study of T cell changes during pregnancy in multiple sclerosis. V was pared by 5 bases and J by 1 base, with 18 bases between. The CDR3 extends over 16 amino acids. In germline, CDR1 is GTSNPN, CDR2 SVGIG (reference sequence). Clones were sequenced by immunoSEQ multiplex PCR, and TCRdb holds only the in-frame ones, with some missing. The table includes more than 50,000 clones, around 94% detected once. The TCR was taken from a female donor with multiple sclerosis, enrolled in a pregnancy study. The J gene is TRBJ2-1, the V gene TRBV30, with TRBD2 as a possible D gene (6 bases). The specimen was CD8+ T cells from peripheral blood mononuclear cells, collected after pregnancy. The CDR3: CAWGGASEGSYNEQFF. The CDR3 DNA sequence: TGTGCCTGGGGAGGGGCTAGCGAGGGGTCCTACAATGAGCAGTTCTTC. The complete variable domain, with remaining parts taken from reference TRBV30 and TRBJ2-1, reads SQTIHQWPATLVQPVGSPLSLECTVEGTSNPNLYWYRQAAGRGLQLLFYSVGIGQISSEVPQNLSASRPQDRQFILSSKKLLLSDSGFYLCAWGGASEGSYNEQFFGPGTRLTVL.